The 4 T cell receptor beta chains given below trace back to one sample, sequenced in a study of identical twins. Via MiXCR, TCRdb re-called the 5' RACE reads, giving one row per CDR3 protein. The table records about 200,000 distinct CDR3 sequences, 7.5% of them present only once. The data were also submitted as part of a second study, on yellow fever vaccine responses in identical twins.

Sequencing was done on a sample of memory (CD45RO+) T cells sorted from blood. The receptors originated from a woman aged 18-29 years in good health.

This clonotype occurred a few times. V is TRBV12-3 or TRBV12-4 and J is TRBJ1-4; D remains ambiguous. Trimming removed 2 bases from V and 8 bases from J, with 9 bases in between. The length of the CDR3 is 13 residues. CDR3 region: CASSLREQEKLFF. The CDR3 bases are TGTGCCAGCAGTTTAAGGGAACAGGAAAAACTGTTTTTT.

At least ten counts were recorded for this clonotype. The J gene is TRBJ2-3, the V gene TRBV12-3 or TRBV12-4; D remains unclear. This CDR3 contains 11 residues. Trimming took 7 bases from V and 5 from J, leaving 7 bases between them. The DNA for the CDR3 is TGTGCCAGCACCTCGCGAGATACGCAGTATTTT. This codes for CASTSRDTQYF.

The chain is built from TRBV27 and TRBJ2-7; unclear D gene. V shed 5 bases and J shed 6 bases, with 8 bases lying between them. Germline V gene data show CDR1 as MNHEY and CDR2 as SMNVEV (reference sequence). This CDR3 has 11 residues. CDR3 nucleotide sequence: TGTGCCAGCAGTCAAGGGTTCGAGCAGTACTTC. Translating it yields CASSQGFEQYF.

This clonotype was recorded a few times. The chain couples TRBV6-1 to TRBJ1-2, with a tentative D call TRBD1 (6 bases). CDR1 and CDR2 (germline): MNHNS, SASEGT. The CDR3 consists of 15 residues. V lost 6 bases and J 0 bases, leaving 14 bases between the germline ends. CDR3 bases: TGTGCCAGCAGCCCGGGGACACCAGCTAACTATGGCTACACCTTC. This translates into CASSPGTPANYGYTF.